Sequencing of this TCR beta chain was carried out in a study of identical twins. Points from the study as a whole: Partial confounding of zero-insertion analyses by invariant MAIT and iNKT cells was possible.

The CDR3 runs 14 residues. Germline V gives CDR1 DFQATT, CDR2 SNEGSKA (reference sequence). Trimming cost V 6 bases and J 6 bases; bases outside gene matches: 9. A remark on this clonotype: As yet, its antigen is unknown.

A universal primer site was created by template switching, with the cDNA bearing unique molecular identifiers. TCRdb reprocessed the 5' RACE reads with MiXCR, giving one entry per CDR3 protein. The sample shows 1.5 million to 2 million distinct CDR3 sequences, under 35% of them seen only once. The origin of this receptor is a newborn girl in good health. The V and J genes are TRBV20-1 and TRBJ2-2; TRBD2 matches at 8 bases. Sequencing input: cord blood. CDR3 amino acids: CSAQSGGAPGELFF. CDR3 in DNA: TGCAGTGCCCAATCCGGGGGGGCCCCCGGGGAGCTGTTTTTT.